The source of this T cell receptor (beta chain) is a study of blood T cell repertoires in COVID-19. Overall study: Both acute and convalescent COVID-19 samples were obtained from the United States, Italy and Spain. The analysed material was cDNA or gDNA that came from T cells, B-cell-depleted T cells, or PBMCs.

As handled by the study authors: Amplification with reference gene primers provided the estimates of nucleated cell counts. The data were produced by immunoSEQ multiplex PCR, yet TCRdb's version contains in-frame clones alone and is incomplete. From that table come the V and J calls and clone size; the DNA was used to work out D and trimming. The sample consists of around 230,000 clones, around four fifths of them appearing once. The sample taken for sequencing was peripheral blood. The sequence derives from a man aged 40-49 years with acute or convalescent COVID-19.

CDR3 in amino acids: CASSPPTGDGYTF. CDR3 DNA sequence: TGTGCCAGCAGTCCACCGACTGGAGATGGCTACACCTTC. The chain has TRBV28 and TRBJ1-2; D is uncertain. CDR1 and CDR2 from the germline V gene are MDHEN and SYDVKM. This CDR3 region has 13 residues. The V and J ends lost 5 bases and 6 bases respectively, with 13 bases between them.